A single sample gave rise to the 30 T cell receptor beta chains below, sequenced in a study of cytomegalovirus exposure and HLA in healthy donors. The PCR had 60 Vbeta and 13 Jbeta primers. The method was immunoSEQ multiplex PCR; TCRdb's version includes in-frame clones alone and lacks a portion of them. This sample has around 130,000 clones, with around 78% found just once. Sequencing was carried out using PBMCs. The receptor source for this set is a woman aged 50 to 65 in good health and CMV-seronegative.

The chain is built from TRBV19 and TRBJ2-3, with 9 bases aligning to TRBD1. V lost 8 bases, J lost 4 bases, and 7 bases stayed unmatched. The CDR3 has 14 residues. Germline lookup yields CDR1 LNHDA and CDR2 SQIVND (reference sequence). For the CDR3, the DNA is TGTGCCAGTCGGACAGGGGCAAGCGCAGATACGCAGTATTTT. Residues: CASRTGASADTQYF.

The chain is built from TRBV30 and TRBJ1-2; D perhaps matches TRBD1 (6 bases). Trimming stripped 0 bases from V and 0 bases from J, with 11 bases between. The CDR3 loop spans 15 amino acids. Germline loops: CDR1 GTSNPN, CDR2 SVGIG (reference sequence). CDR3 in DNA: TGTGCCTGGAGTGTAATAGGGGGGGCTAACTATGGCTACACCTTC. This translates into CAWSVIGGANYGYTF.

This chain connects TRBV15 to TRBJ2-1; weak D call: TRBD1 (5 bases). Trimming cost V 0 bases and J 8 bases, with 14 bases left between them. The CDR3 runs to 15 residues. Germline-derived CDR1 and CDR2 are LNHNV and YYDKDF (reference sequence). The CDR3 DNA is TGTGCCACCAGCAGAGATAGGGGCAGGTTCGATGAGCAGTTCTTC. This encodes CATSRDRGRFDEQFF.

The sample holds a few counts of this clone. This chain uses TRBV15 with TRBJ1-2; 8 bases are shared with TRBD1. Germline loops: CDR1 LNHNV, CDR2 YYDKDF (reference sequence). CDR3 size: 14 residues. Unmatched junction bases numbered 2, after V lost 1 base and J lost 4 bases. Here the CDR3 DNA reads TGTGCCACCAGCAGAGGGGGGACAGGCTATGGCTACACCTTC. The encoded protein is CATSRGGTGYGYTF. Full variable domain (outside the CDR3, taken from reference TRBV15 and TRBJ1-2): DAMVIQNPRYQVTQFGKPVTLSCSQTLNHNVMYWYQQKSSQAPKLLFHYYDKDFNNEADTPDNFQSRRPNTSFCFLDIRSPGLGDTAMYLCATSRGGTGYGYTFGSGTRLTVV.

The V call is TRBV2, the J call TRBJ1-2; D possibly corresponds to TRBD1 (6 bases). The V end was cut by 5 bases, the J end by 4 bases, with 17 bases between. The CDR3 is 15 amino acids. Germline CDR1 is SNHLY and CDR2 is FYNNEI. The CDR3 loop is CASSRSGQRSYGYTF. The CDR3, as DNA: TGTGCCAGCAGTAGGTCAGGACAGCGAAGCTATGGCTACACCTTC.

The rearrangement joins TRBV5-1 to TRBJ2-5, with unresolved D. Deletions cut 0 bases from V and 6 bases from J, with 15 bases between. In germline, CDR1 is SGHRS, CDR2 YFSETQ. The CDR3 is 15 residues long. CDR3 in amino acids: CASSLAADNLKTQYF. DNA of the CDR3: TGCGCCAGCAGCTTGGCCGCGGATAATTTAAAGACCCAGTACTTC. Full variable domain (remainder filled in from reference TRBV5-1 and TRBJ2-5): KAGVTQTPRYLIKTRGQQVTLSCSPISGHRSVSWYQQTPGQGLQFLFEYFSETQRNKGNFPGRFSGRQFSNSRSEMNVSTLELGDSALYLCASSLAADNLKTQYFGPGTRLLVL.

This clone was observed a few times. The CDR3 DNA sequence: TGCGCCAGCAGCCCTGTAGGAGGGACCTACGAGCAGTACGTC. Translation gives CASSPVGGTYEQYV. This rearrangement joins TRBV5-1 to TRBJ2-7; the D gene is possibly TRBD2 (6 bases). The CDR3 loop spans 14 amino acids. Trimming stripped 4 bases from V and 2 bases from J, with 13 bases between. In germline, CDR1 is SGHRS, CDR2 YFSETQ.

The chain joins TRBV7-3 to TRBJ2-1; 7 bases agree with TRBD2. The germline CDR1 and CDR2 sequences are SGHTA and FQGTGA. V gave up 5 bases and J gave up 6 bases; unmatched junction bases: 7. This CDR3 spans 14 amino acids. CDR3 sequence: CASSPTRLANEQFF. CDR3 bases: TGTGCCAGCAGCCCGACCCGACTAGCCAATGAGCAGTTCTTC.

DNA for the CDR3: TGTGCCATCAGTGAGTCCCTGCTAGCGGGAGCAGTAGATACGCAGTATTTT. Amino acid sequence: CAISESLLAGAVDTQYF. V gene TRBV10-3 combines with J gene TRBJ2-3, with 10 bases matching TRBD2. The germline gives CDR1 ENHRY, CDR2 SYGVKD. This CDR3 has 17 residues. V dropped 0 bases and J dropped 5; count of bases not matched to a gene: 8.

V and J are TRBV9 and TRBJ2-3; maybe TRBD1 (5 bases). Trimming shortened V by 1 base and J by 3 bases, and 9 bases separated the two germline ends. Per the germline V gene, CDR1 is SGDLS and CDR2 is YYNGEE. The CDR3 spans 14 residues. The CDR3 nucleotides are TGTGCCAGCAGCGTATCAGGGCGGACAGATACGCAGTATTTT. Translating gives CASSVSGRTDTQYF. The variable domain in full, with the rest retrieved from reference TRBV9 and TRBJ2-3, is DSGVTQTPKHLITATGQRVTLRCSPRSGDLSVYWYQQSLDQGLQFLIQYYNGEERAKGNILERFSAQQFPDLHSELNLSSLELGDSALYFCASSVSGRTDTQYFGPGTRLTVL.

This clone was recorded only once. This chain connects TRBV4-1 to TRBJ2-7; TRBD2 matches 11 bases. The CDR3 length is 18 residues. CDR1 and CDR2 (germline): MGHRA, YSYEKL. After removal of 1 base from V and 3 bases from J, the junction contained 11 bases not matched to a gene. Written as DNA, the CDR3 is TGCGCCAGCAGCCAAGTATTCACTAGCGGGAGAGGACACTACGAGCAGTACTTC. Amino acid sequence: CASSQVFTSGRGHYEQYF.

This chain joins TRBV9 and TRBJ2-2, with 10 bases fitting TRBD1. With V trimmed by 4 bases and J by 6 bases, 3 bases remained unmatched. From germline, CDR1 is SGDLS and CDR2 YYNGEE. The CDR3 loop spans 14 amino acids. CDR3 region: CASSSTGGPGELFF. The CDR3 DNA reads TGTGCCAGCAGCTCGACAGGGGGCCCCGGGGAGCTGTTTTTT.

The V and J genes are TRBV18 and TRBJ2-7; tentatively, D is TRBD2 (6 bases). Trimming shortened V by 3 bases and J by 2 bases, and 26 bases separated the two germline ends. Germline V gives CDR1 KGHSH, CDR2 LQKENI. This CDR3 has 19 residues. Written as DNA, the CDR3 is TGTGCCAGCTCACCTACGTCCCCCGGGAGCCGCCCCGTAACCTACGAGCAGTACTTC. It is translated as CASSPTSPGSRPVTYEQYF. Full variable domain (remainder filled in from reference TRBV18 and TRBJ2-7): NAGVMQNPRHLVRRRGQEARLRCSPMKGHSHVYWYRQLPEEGLKFMVYLQKENIIDESGMPKERFSAEFPKEGPSILRIQQVVRGDSAAYFCASSPTSPGSRPVTYEQYFGPGTRLTVT.

This sequence joins TRBV7-6 and TRBJ1-1; D gene unclear. The CDR3 runs 17 residues. Trimming removed 3 bases from V and 4 bases from J, with 21 bases in between. Germline CDR1 reads SGHVS; CDR2 reads FNYEAQ. DNA of the CDR3: TGTGCCAGCAGCTTGGGATCCCCGGGGATTAAGGGCACTGAAGCTTTCTTT. Amino acids: CASSLGSPGIKGTEAFF.

The chain combines TRBV29-1 with TRBJ1-1, with D possibly being TRBD1 (6 bases). V dropped 3 bases and J dropped 11 bases, with 22 bases sitting between them. CDR1 SQVTM and CDR2 ANQGSEA come from the germline V gene. The CDR3 totals 14 residues. The CDR3 DNA reads as TGCAGCGTTGACTCGAGGGAGGGGGGAAGTGAGGCTTTCTTT. It codes for CSVDSREGGSEAFF.

This clone was seen a single time. This chain links TRBV9 with TRBJ1-2; D remains ambiguous. Germline V lookup: CDR1 SGDLS, CDR2 YYNGEE. This CDR3 has 12 amino acids. The germline V and J ends were trimmed by 2 bases and 1 base, with 3 bases remaining between them. The CDR3 sequence is CASSVHNYGYTF. In DNA, the CDR3 is TGTGCCAGCAGCGTCCATAACTATGGCTACACCTTC.

V usage is TRBV6-5 and J usage is TRBJ2-1; 9 bases are a match to TRBD2. Germline CDR1 reads MNHEY; CDR2 reads SVGAGI. The trim removed 4 bases at V and 5 bases at J, leaving 6 bases unmatched. The CDR3 consists of 15 residues. The CDR3 reads CASSFSGSRDNEQFF. The CDR3 DNA is TGTGCCAGCAGTTTTAGCGGGAGTCGCGACAATGAGCAGTTCTTC.

The rearrangement joins TRBV18 to TRBJ1-6, with 7 bases aligning to TRBD1. This CDR3 is 16 amino acids long. The V gene end was trimmed by 2 bases and the J gene end by 6 bases; junction bases not matched to a gene: 7. Germline V CDR1 and CDR2: KGHSH, LQKENI. Here the CDR3 DNA reads TGTGCCAGCTCACCAAGAGACAGGGCCCCTAATTCACCCCTCCACTTT. The encoded protein is CASSPRDRAPNSPLHF.

The chain recombines TRBV5-1 with TRBJ2-2, with 9 bases identical to TRBD2. This CDR3 has 17 residues. The junction had 11 bases not matched to a gene; V was cut back by 4 bases and J by 4 bases. Germline-derived CDR1 and CDR2 are SGHRS and YFSETQ. Here the CDR3 reads CASSPDPSGITTGELFF. The CDR3 bases are TGCGCCAGCAGCCCCGACCCTAGCGGGATTACCACCGGGGAGCTGTTTTTT.

V and J are TRBV6-5 and TRBJ1-1; 8 bases align to TRBD1. The CDR3 totals 14 residues. V was clipped by 6 bases and J by 3 bases; unmatched bases: 6. Germline V gives CDR1 MNHEY, CDR2 SVGAGI. CDR3 bases: TGTGCCAGCAGAAGACTGACAGGGGACACTGAAGCTTTCTTT. Translated: CASRRLTGDTEAFF.

The chain joins TRBV28 to TRBJ2-7, with 12 bases fitting TRBD2. V shed 4 bases and J 4 bases; nucleotides not matched to a gene: 11. From germline, CDR1 is MDHEN and CDR2 SYDVKM. This CDR3 is built from 17 residues. CDR3 residues: CASSSETSGSTVYEQYF. CDR3 nucleotide sequence: TGTGCCAGCAGTTCCGAGACTAGCGGGAGCACAGTTTACGAGCAGTACTTC. Looking up the rest from reference TRBV28 and TRBJ2-7 gives the full variable domain: DVKVTQSSRYLVKRTGEKVFLECVQDMDHENMFWYRQDPGLGLRLIYFSYDVKMKEKGDIPEGYSVSREKKERFSLILESASTNQTSMYLCASSSETSGSTVYEQYFGPGTRLTVT.

This clone came up a few times. The gene calls are TRBV19 and TRBJ2-7; TRBD1 is a possible D gene (6 bases). Trimming removed 5 bases at V and 1 base at J, with 9 bases between. CDR1 LNHDA and CDR2 SQIVND come from the germline V gene (reference sequence). This CDR3 comprises 13 residues. CDR3 coding DNA: TGTGCCAGTAGTCAGGACAGTTCCTACGAGCAGTACTTC. It yields the protein CASSQDSSYEQYF.

The rearrangement joins TRBV6-4 to TRBJ1-1, with 8 bases matching TRBD1. Germline CDR1 is MRHNA and CDR2 is SNTAGT. The CDR3 is 17 amino acids. V dropped 4 bases and J dropped 1; count of bases not matched to a gene: 11. The CDR3 nucleotides are TGTGCCAGCAGTGTCGGGTCAGGGGGCCCCTGGAACACTGAAGCTTTCTTT. Translated: CASSVGSGGPWNTEAFF.

There are a few counts of this clone. The chain uses TRBV6-5 and TRBJ2-2, with 7 bases that match TRBD1. CDR1 MNHEY and CDR2 SVGAGI come from the germline V gene. The CDR3 length is 14 residues. J was trimmed by 5 bases and V by 4 bases; bases with no gene match: 4. Here the CDR3 DNA reads TGTGCCAGCAGTTCTGGGACAGAGACCGGGGAGCTGTTTTTT. Amino acids: CASSSGTETGELFF.

This clone has only a few counts. CDR3 in amino acids: CASSIARGYGELFF. The CDR3 DNA reads as TGTGCCAGTAGTATAGCCAGGGGGTACGGGGAGCTGTTTTTT. The rearrangement links TRBV19 to TRBJ2-2; TRBD1 matches at 7 bases. The CDR3 runs to 14 residues. In germline, CDR1 is LNHDA, CDR2 SQIVND (reference sequence). V dropped 1 base and J dropped 7; count of bases not matched to a gene: 3.

The gene calls are TRBV7-3 and TRBJ2-5; 14 nucleotides align to TRBD2. The length of the CDR3 is 16 residues. The germline V gene has CDR1 SGHTA and CDR2 FQGTGA. The J segment lost 2 bases and the V segment lost 4 bases, leaving 3 bases of the junction unmatched. CDR3 region: CASSSRLAGGQETQYF. The CDR3 DNA is TGTGCCAGCAGCTCCCGACTAGCGGGAGGGCAAGAGACCCAGTACTTC.

This clone showed up just a few times. CDR3 region: CASSADRGTGNTIYF. In DNA, the CDR3 is TGTGCCAGCTCAGCGGACAGGGGCACTGGAAACACCATATATTTT. The J gene is TRBJ1-3, the V gene TRBV18; 9 nucleotides align to TRBD1. This CDR3 is built from 15 residues. Germline CDR1 KGHSH, CDR2 LQKENI. V gave up 5 bases and J gave up 2 bases; unmatched junction bases: 4.

This rearrangement joins TRBV5-5 to TRBJ2-3; TRBD1 matches at 9 bases. V shed 4 bases, J shed 4 bases, and the junction held 7 bases outside the gene matches. CDR3 length equals 15 residues. Germline CDR1 is SGHKS and CDR2 is YYEKEE (reference sequence). Written as DNA, the CDR3 is TGTGCCAGCAGCCCGGGACAGGGCTTCGCAGATACGCAGTATTTT. This sequence encodes CASSPGQGFADTQYF.

This clone was seen a few times. The genes are TRBV2 and TRBJ2-5, with 7 nucleotides matching TRBD1. The CDR3 runs to 16 residues. CDR1 is SNHLY, CDR2 FYNNEI, per germline. The junction had 9 bases not matched to a gene; V was cut back by 1 base and J by 4 bases. CDR3 protein: CASSEGILRDRETQYF. CDR3 bases: TGTGCCAGCAGTGAAGGGATCCTCCGGGACAGAGAGACCCAGTACTTC.

This sequence joins TRBV19 and TRBJ1-4; 9 bases are a match to TRBD1. The ends lost 6 bases at V and 7 bases at J; junction bases unmatched: 9. The CDR3 is made up of 15 amino acids. CDR1 and CDR2 (germline): LNHDA, SQIVND (reference sequence). This chain's CDR3 is CASRAGTGPFEKLFF. The CDR3 coding sequence is TGTGCCAGTAGAGCCGGGACAGGGCCCTTTGAAAAACTGTTTTTT.